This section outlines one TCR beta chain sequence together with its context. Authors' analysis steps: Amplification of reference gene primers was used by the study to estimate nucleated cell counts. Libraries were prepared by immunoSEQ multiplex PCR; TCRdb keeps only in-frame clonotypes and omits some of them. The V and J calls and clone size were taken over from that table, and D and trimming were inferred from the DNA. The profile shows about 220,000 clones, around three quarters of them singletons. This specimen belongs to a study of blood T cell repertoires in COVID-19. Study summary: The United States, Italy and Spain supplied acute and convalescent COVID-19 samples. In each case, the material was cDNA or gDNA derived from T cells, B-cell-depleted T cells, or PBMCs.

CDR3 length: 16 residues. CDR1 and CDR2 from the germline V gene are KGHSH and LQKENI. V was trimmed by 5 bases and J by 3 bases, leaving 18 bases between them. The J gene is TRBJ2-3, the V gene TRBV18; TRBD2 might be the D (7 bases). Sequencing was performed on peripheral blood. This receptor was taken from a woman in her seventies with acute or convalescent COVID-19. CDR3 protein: CASSYGGPASTDTQYF. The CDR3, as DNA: TGTGCCAGCTCATACGGGGGGCCAGCGTCAACAGATACGCAGTATTTT.